The 3 T cell receptor beta chains below all came from one sample that was sequenced in a study of post-analysis software for immune sequencing data. Tagging with unique molecular identifiers was a feature of the TCR beta cDNA libraries. TCRdb itself ran the PCR reads through MiXCR, one entry per CDR3 protein. The sample holds around 710,000 distinct CDR3 sequences; roughly 50% are singletons and the top ten take roughly 4.5%. Antigens for these TCRs are unknown. Study findings and constraints: In patients, TRBV5-6, TRBV5-1 and TRBV20-1 belonged to four or five TRBV segments found more frequently than in controls.

The specimen sequenced was blood. The receptors here all came from a girl between 10 and 17 years old with multiple sclerosis.

This clonotype came up a few times. This rearrangement joins TRBV5-6 to TRBJ2-5; perhaps TRBD1 as D (6 bases). The ends were cut back, 0 bases at V and 11 bases at J, with 23 bases in the middle. From germline, CDR1 is SGHDT and CDR2 YYEEEE. CDR3 length equals 16 residues. The CDR3 nucleotides read TGTGCCAGCAGCTTGGAGGGGGATACAACCTACGAGCGGCAGTACTTC. As protein: CASSLEGDTTYERQYF.

This chain uses TRBV27 with TRBJ2-3; 9 nucleotides line up with TRBD2. J was trimmed by 3 bases and V by 6 bases; bases with no gene match: 13. CDR3 length: 17 amino acids. The germline CDR1 and CDR2 sequences are MNHEY and SMNVEV (reference sequence). The CDR3 sequence is CASRRILPSGTTDTQYF. CDR3 DNA: TGTGCCAGCAGACGGATCTTACCTAGCGGGACTACAGATACGCAGTATTTT.

The chain carries TRBV20-1 and TRBJ2-7; the D gene could be TRBD1 or TRBD2 (6 bases each). The J call is in doubt because the DNA end fits TRBJ2-5 better. Germline V CDR1 and CDR2: DFQATT, SNEGSKA (reference sequence). The CDR3 is 14 amino acids. CDR3 DNA sequence: TGCAGTGCTAGGACTCAAGGGGGGAGGGAGACCCAGTACTTC. Translating gives CSARTQGGRETQYF.